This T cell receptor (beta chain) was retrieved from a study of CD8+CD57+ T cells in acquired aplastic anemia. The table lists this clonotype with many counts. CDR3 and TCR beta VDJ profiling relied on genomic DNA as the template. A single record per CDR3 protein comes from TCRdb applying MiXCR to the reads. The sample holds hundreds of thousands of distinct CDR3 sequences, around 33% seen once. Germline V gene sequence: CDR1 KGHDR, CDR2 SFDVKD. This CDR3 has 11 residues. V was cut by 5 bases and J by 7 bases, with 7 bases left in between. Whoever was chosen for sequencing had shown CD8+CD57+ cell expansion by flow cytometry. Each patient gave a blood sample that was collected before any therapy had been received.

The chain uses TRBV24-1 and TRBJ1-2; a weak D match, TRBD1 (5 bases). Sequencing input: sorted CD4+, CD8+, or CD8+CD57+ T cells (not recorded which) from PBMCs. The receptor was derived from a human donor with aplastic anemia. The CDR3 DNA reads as TGTGCCACCAGTGGAAGGGGTGGCTACACCTTC. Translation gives CATSGRGGYTF.